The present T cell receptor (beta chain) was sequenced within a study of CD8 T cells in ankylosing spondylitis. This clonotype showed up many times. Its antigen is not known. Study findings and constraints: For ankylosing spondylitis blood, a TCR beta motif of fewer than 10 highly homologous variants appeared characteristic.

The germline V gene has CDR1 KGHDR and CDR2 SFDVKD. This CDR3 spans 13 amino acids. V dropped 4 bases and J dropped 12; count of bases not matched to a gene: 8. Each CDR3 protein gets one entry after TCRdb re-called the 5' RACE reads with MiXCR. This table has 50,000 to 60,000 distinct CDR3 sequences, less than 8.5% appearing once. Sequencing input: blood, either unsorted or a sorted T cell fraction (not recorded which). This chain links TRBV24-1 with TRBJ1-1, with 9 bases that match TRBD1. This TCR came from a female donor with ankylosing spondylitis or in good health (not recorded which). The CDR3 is CATSESGTGKTFF. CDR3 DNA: TGTGCCACCAGTGAGTCCGGGACAGGGAAGACTTTCTTT.